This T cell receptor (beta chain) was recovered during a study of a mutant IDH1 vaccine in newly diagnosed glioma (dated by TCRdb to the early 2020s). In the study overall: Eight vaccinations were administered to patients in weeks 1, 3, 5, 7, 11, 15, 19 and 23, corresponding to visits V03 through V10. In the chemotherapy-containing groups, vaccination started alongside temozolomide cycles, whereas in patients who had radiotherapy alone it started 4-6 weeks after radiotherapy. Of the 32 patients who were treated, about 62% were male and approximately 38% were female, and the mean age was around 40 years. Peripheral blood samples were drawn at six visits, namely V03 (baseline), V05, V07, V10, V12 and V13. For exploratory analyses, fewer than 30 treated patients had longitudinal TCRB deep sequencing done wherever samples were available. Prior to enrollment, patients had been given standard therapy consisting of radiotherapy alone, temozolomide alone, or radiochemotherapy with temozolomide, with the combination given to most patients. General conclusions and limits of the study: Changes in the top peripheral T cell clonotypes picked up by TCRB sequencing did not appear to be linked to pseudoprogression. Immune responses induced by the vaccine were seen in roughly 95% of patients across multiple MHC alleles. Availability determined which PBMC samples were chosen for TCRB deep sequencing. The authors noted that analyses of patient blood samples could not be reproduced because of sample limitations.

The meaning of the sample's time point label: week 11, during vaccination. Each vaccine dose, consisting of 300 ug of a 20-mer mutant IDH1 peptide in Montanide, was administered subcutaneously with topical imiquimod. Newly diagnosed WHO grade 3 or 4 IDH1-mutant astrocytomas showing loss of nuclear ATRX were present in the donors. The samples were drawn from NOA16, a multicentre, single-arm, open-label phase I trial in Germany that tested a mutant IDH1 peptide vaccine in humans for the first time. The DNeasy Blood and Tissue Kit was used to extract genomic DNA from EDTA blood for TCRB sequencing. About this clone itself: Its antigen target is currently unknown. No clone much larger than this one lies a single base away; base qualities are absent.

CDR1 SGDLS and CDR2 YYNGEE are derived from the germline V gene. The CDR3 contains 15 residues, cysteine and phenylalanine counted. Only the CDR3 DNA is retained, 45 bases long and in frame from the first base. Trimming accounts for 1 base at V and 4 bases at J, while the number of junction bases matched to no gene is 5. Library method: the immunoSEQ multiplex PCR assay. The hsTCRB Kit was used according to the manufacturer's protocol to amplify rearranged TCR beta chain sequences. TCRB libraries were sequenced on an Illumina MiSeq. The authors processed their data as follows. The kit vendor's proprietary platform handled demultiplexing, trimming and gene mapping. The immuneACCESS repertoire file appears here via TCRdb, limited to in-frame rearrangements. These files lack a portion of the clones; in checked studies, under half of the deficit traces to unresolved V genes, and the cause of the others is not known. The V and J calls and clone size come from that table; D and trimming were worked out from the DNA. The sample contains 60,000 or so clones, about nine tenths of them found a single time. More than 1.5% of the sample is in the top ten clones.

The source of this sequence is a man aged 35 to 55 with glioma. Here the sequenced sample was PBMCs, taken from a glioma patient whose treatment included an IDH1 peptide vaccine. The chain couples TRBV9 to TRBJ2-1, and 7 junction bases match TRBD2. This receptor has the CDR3 CASSVLASGYNEQFF. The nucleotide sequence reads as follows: TGTGCCAGCAGCGTACTGGCTAGCGGTTACAATGAGCAGTTCTTC.